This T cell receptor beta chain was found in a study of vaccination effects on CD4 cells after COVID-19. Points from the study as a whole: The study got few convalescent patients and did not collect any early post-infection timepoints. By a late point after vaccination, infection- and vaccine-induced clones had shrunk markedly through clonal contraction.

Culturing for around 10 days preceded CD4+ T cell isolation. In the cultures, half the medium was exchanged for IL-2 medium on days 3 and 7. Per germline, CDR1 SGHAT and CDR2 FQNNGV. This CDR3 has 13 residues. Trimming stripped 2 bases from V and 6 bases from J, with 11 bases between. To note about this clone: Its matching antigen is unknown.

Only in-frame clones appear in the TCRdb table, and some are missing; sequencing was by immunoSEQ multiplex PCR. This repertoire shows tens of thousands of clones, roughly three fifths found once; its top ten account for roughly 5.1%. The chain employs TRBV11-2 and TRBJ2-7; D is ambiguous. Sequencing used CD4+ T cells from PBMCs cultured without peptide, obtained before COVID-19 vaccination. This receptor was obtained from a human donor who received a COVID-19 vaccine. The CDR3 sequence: CASSLNLRREQYF. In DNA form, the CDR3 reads TGTGCCAGCAGCTTAAATCTGCGACGCGAGCAGTACTTC.